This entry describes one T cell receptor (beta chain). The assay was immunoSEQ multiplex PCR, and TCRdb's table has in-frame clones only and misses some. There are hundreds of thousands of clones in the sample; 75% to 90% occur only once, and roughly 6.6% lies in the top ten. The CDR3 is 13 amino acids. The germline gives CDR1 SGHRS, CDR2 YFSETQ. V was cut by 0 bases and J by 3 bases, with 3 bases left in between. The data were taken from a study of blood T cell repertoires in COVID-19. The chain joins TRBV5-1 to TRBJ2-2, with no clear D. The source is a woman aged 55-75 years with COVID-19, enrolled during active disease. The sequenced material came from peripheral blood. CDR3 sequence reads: CASSLADTGELFF. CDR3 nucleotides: TGCGCCAGCAGCTTGGCGGACACCGGGGAGCTGTTTTTT.